The 2 T cell receptor beta chains below were found in one sample sequenced in a study of blood T cell repertoires in COVID-19. TCRdb's table, derived via immunoSEQ multiplex PCR, lists solely in-frame clones and lacks some. The sample holds about 250,000 clones; approximately 85% are singletons and the top ten take roughly 4.3%. Sequenced: PBMCs or T cells enriched from blood (not recorded which). All receptors come from a woman aged 30 to 39 who had recovered from COVID-19.

V is TRBV3-1 (or the pseudogene TRBV3-2) and J is TRBJ1-5; maybe TRBD1 (5 bases). V lost 3 bases and J 3 bases, leaving 21 bases between the germline ends. Germline loops: CDR1 LGHDT, CDR2 YNNKEL (reference sequence). CDR3 length equals 18 residues. The CDR3 spells CASSHFRGVRVDNQPQHF. The CDR3 DNA sequence: TGTGCCAGCAGCCACTTTAGGGGTGTTAGGGTGGACAATCAGCCCCAGCATTTT.

V and J are TRBV7-2 and TRBJ1-4, with D unclear. The V gene lost 1 base and the J gene lost 8 bases, with 14 bases spanning the gap. This CDR3 is built from 15 residues. The germline CDR1 and CDR2 sequences are SGHTA and FQGNSA. DNA for the CDR3: TGTGCCAGCAGCTTAGGGGGAGGGAGAAGGGAAAAACTGTTTTTT. It codes for CASSLGGGRREKLFF.